These T cell receptor beta chains were read from a single sample in a study of T-cell reconstitution after alpha-beta-depleted transplantation in children. TCRdb re-derived calls from the PCR reads in MiXCR, one entry per CDR3 protein. The sample yields hundreds of thousands of distinct CDR3 sequences, approximately 17% seen once. Sequences were derived from PBMCs from the stem cell graft donor, sampled from the stem cell graft. These receptors were obtained from a human donor who donated a stem cell graft to a child with acute myeloid leukemia. CDR3s include the opening cysteine and the closing phenylalanine or tryptophan. A D gene is named only where the DNA matches it firmly. Clone size is shown for a subset of rows, as once, few, many or a class of expanded clone.

>TRBV7-2|TRBJ2-1|TRBD1|many
CASSIGTARYNEQFF
TGTGCCAGCAGCATCGGGACAGCACGCTACAATGAGCAGTTCTTC
>TRBV5-1|TRBJ2-4|TRBD2|few
CASSLALERGGENIQYF
TGCGCCAGCAGCTTGGCCCTGGAGCGGGGGGGCGAAAACATTCAGTACTTC
>TRBV25-1|TRBJ2-1|.|.
CASRDRSSYNEQFF
TGTGCCAGCAGGGACCGAAGCTCCTACAATGAGCAGTTCTTC
>TRBV9|TRBJ1-3|.|few
CASSVDRADTIYF
TGTGCCAGCAGCGTCGACCGGGCGGACACCATATATTTT
>TRBV7-2|TRBJ2-7|TRBD1|many
CASSRTGSYEQYF
TGTGCCAGCAGCCGGACAGGGAGCTACGAGCAGTACTTC
>TRBV4-3|TRBJ2-1|TRBD1|many
CASSQDGDSYNEQFF
TGCGCCAGCAGCCAAGACGGGGACAGCTACAATGAGCAGTTCTTC
>TRBV11-2|TRBJ2-5|.|.
CASSLTGSGKTQYF
TGTGCCAGCAGCTTAACCGGGTCTGGGAAGACCCAGTACTTC
>TRBV5-6|TRBJ2-1|TRBD1|.
CASSLYTGARGNEQFF
TGTGCCAGCAGCCTATATACAGGGGCAAGAGGGAATGAGCAGTTCTTC
>TRBV5-6|TRBJ2-3|.|many
CASSLPRDQTRDTQYF
TGTGCCAGCAGCTTGCCCAGGGATCAAACACGGGATACGCAGTATTTT
>TRBV29-1|TRBJ2-2|TRBD1|.
CSLRTGLTGELFF
TGCAGCCTCAGGACAGGCCTTACCGGGGAGCTGTTTTTT
>TRBV7-8|TRBJ2-3|.|few
CASSPSGTTLDTQYF
TGTGCCAGCAGCCCCTCCGGGACAACCCTCGATACGCAGTATTTT
>TRBV6-5|TRBJ1-4|TRBD1|few
CASSYPKTGEGAVEKLFF
TGTGCCAGCAGTTACCCAAAAACAGGGGAAGGGGCTGTAGAAAAACTGTTTTTT
>TRBV10-2|TRBJ2-4|.|.
CASSESAENLAKNIQYF
TGCGCCAGCAGTGAGTCTGCGGAGAATCTAGCCAAAAACATTCAGTACTTC
>TRBV21-1|TRBJ1-6|.|many
CASRGSPLHF
TGTGCCAGCAGGGGGTCACCCCTCCACTTT
>TRBV7-9|TRBJ1-1|.|few
CASSLTAETEAFF
TGTGCCAGCAGCTTAACGGCCGAGACTGAAGCTTTCTTT
>TRBV13|TRBJ2-7|.|few
CASSLDTAKAYEQYF
TGTGCCAGCAGCTTAGATACAGCAAAAGCCTACGAGCAGTACTTC
>TRBV20-1|TRBJ1-4|.|many
CSARDLGGVGEKLFF
TGCAGTGCTAGAGATCTGGGGGGAGTAGGTGAAAAACTGTTTTTT
>TRBV6-5|TRBJ2-3|TRBD2|.
CASSYSTGGVTDTQYF
TGTGCCAGCAGTTACTCGACGGGGGGAGTCACAGATACGCAGTATTTT
>TRBV12-3/TRBV12-4|TRBJ2-1|.|.
CASSFVETEQFF
TGTGCCAGCAGTTTTGTTGAGACGGAGCAGTTCTTC
>TRBV11-2|TRBJ2-2|.|few
CASSLGHGQGWQTNTGELFF
TGTGCCAGCAGCTTAGGCCATGGGCAGGGATGGCAAACGAACACCGGGGAGCTGTTTTTT
>TRBV28|TRBJ1-2|.|.
CASRDDEIYGYTF
TGTGCCAGCAGGGACGATGAGATCTATGGCTACACCTTC
>TRBV12-3/TRBV12-4|TRBJ1-5|.|many
CASSFFASEGAQHF
TGTGCCAGCAGTTTCTTCGCGTCCGAGGGGGCCCAGCATTTT
>TRBV30|TRBJ2-1|.|.
CAWSVMHEQFF
TGTGCCTGGAGTGTAATGCATGAGCAGTTCTTC
>TRBV9|TRBJ2-7|.|few
CASSVEQGRGYEQYF
TGTGCCAGCAGCGTAGAACAGGGCAGAGGCTACGAGCAGTACTTC
>TRBV20-1|TRBJ1-2|.|many
CSARDEKGKGYTF
TGCAGTGCTAGAGATGAGAAAGGGAAGGGCTACACCTTC
>TRBV29-1|TRBJ2-1|.|few
CSVDGAFNEQFF
TGCAGCGTTGACGGGGCGTTTAATGAGCAGTTCTTC
>TRBV27|TRBJ1-1|.|.
CASSPIRGSVEAFF
TGTGCCAGCAGTCCTATCCGGGGATCCGTTGAAGCTTTCTTT
>TRBV12-3/TRBV12-4|TRBJ1-2|.|.
CASSPGVPGSYGYTF
TGTGCCAGCAGTCCCGGCGTCCCGGGGAGCTATGGCTACACCTTC
>TRBV7-6|TRBJ2-5|.|many
CASSQIRGEETQYF
TGTGCCAGCAGCCAGATCAGGGGGGAAGAGACCCAGTACTTC
>TRBV20-1|TRBJ1-3|.|many
CSASPTGTGNTIYF
TGCAGTGCTAGCCCAACGGGGACTGGAAACACCATATATTTT
>TRBV10-3|TRBJ2-2|.|many
CAIRGGRDTGELFF
TGTGCCATCAGGGGGGGCCGTGACACCGGGGAGCTGTTTTTT
>TRBV29-1|TRBJ1-1|TRBD1|many
CSVQGARTEAFF
TGCAGCGTCCAGGGGGCGCGGACTGAAGCTTTCTTT
>TRBV30|TRBJ2-4|.|.
CAWSVLLGDKNIQYF
TGTGCCTGGAGTGTACTCCTCGGGGACAAAAACATTCAGTACTTC
>TRBV7-8|TRBJ1-5|.|few
CASSSTVSNQPQHF
TGTGCCAGCAGTTCGACGGTGAGCAATCAGCCCCAGCATTTT
>TRBV29-1|TRBJ2-6|TRBD1|many
CSVRAGGSGANVLTF
TGCAGCGTTAGGGCAGGGGGCTCTGGGGCCAACGTCCTGACTTTC
>TRBV20-1|TRBJ2-2|TRBD2|.
CSARPLAGTTGELFF
TGCAGTGCCCGCCCACTAGCGGGGACGACCGGGGAGCTGTTTTTT
>TRBV20-1|TRBJ2-1|.|many
CSARGQYNEQFF
TGCAGTGCTAGAGGCCAATACAATGAGCAGTTCTTC
>TRBV20-1|TRBJ2-7|TRBD2|few
CSARDRASGVEQYF
TGCAGTGCTAGAGATCGGGCTAGCGGGGTCGAGCAGTACTTC
>TRBV12-3/TRBV12-4|TRBJ2-5|TRBD2|many
CASLPGTSGGLRETQYF
TGTGCCAGCCTCCCCGGGACTAGCGGGGGGTTGAGGGAGACCCAGTACTTC
>TRBV2|TRBJ1-2|.|few
CASRGDKNYGYTF
TGTGCCAGCAGGGGGGACAAGAACTATGGCTACACCTTC
>TRBV21-1|TRBJ1-5|.|few
CASSSLHNLNQPQHF
TGTGCCAGCAGCAGCCTGCATAACCTCAATCAGCCCCAGCATTTT
>TRBV7-2|TRBJ2-3|TRBD2|.
CASSSAGRGTQYF
TGTGCCAGCAGCTCAGCGGGGCGGGGTACGCAGTATTTT
>TRBV7-2|TRBJ1-1|TRBD1|few
CASSFRQGKNTEAFF
TGTGCCAGCAGCTTCCGACAGGGGAAGAACACTGAAGCTTTCTTT
>TRBV11-2|TRBJ2-1|TRBD2|many
CASSLESSMAGGSYNEQFF
TGTGCCAGCAGCTTAGAGTCGAGCATGGCGGGGGGGTCGTACAATGAGCAGTTCTTC